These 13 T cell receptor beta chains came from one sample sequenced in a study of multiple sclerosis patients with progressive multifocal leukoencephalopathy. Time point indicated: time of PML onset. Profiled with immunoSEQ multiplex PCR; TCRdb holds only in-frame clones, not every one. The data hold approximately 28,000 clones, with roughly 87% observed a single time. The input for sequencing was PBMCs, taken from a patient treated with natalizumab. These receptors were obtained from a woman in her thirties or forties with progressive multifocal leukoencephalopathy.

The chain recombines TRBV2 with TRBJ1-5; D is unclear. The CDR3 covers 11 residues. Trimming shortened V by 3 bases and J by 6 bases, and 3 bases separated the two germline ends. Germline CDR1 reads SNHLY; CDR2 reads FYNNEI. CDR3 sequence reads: CASSDTQPQHF. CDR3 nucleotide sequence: TGTGCCAGCAGTGATACTCAGCCCCAGCATTTT.

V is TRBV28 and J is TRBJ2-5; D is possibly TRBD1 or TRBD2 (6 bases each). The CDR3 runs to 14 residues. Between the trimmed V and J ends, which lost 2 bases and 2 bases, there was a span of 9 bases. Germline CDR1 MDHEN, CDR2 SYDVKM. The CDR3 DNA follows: TGTGCCAGCAGTTTAGGGGGGCGGCAAGAGACCCAGTACTTC. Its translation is CASSLGGRQETQYF. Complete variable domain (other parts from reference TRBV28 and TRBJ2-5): DVKVTQSSRYLVKRTGEKVFLECVQDMDHENMFWYRQDPGLGLRLIYFSYDVKMKEKGDIPEGYSVSREKKERFSLILESASTNQTSMYLCASSLGGRQETQYFGPGTRLLVL.

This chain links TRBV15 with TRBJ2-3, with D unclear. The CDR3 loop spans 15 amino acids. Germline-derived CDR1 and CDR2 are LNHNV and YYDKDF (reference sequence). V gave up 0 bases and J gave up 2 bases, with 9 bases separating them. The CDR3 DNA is TGTGCCACCAGCAGAGAGGACGGACCCACAGATACGCAGTATTTT. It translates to CATSREDGPTDTQYF.

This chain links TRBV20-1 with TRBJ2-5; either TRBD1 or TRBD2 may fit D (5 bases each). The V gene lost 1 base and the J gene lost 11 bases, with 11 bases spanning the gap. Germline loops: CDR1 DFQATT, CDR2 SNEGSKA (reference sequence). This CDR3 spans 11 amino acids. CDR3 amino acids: CSARVGVGQYF. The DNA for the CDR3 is TGCAGTGCTAGAGTGGGGGTCGGGCAGTACTTC.

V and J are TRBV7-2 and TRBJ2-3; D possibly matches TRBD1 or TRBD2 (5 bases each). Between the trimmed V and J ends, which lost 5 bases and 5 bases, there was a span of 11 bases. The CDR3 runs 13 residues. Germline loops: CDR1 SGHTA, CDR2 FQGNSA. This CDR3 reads CASSLSGLDTQYF. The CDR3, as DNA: TGTGCCAGCAGCCTGTCGGGGCTAGATACGCAGTATTTT.

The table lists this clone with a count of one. CDR3 sequence (DNA): TGTGCCAGCAGCGTTACAGGGGGCCAAGCCACAGATACGCAGTATTTT. Protein sequence: CASSVTGGQATDTQYF. V gene TRBV9 combines with J gene TRBJ2-3, with 9 bases matching TRBD1. Germline lookup yields CDR1 SGDLS and CDR2 YYNGEE. The CDR3 has 16 residues. V lost 2 bases to trimming and J lost 2 bases; unmatched junction nucleotides: 6.

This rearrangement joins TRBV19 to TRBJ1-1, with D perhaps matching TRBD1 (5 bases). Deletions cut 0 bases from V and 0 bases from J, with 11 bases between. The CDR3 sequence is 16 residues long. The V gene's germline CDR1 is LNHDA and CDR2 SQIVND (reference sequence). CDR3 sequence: CASSIEEGSMNTEAFF. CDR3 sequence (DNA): TGTGCCAGTAGTATAGAGGAGGGGAGCATGAACACTGAAGCTTTCTTT. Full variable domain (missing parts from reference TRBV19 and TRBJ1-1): DGGITQSPKYLFRKEGQNVTLSCEQNLNHDAMYWYRQDPGQGLRLIYYSQIVNDFQKGDIAEGYSVSREKKESFPLTVTSAQKNPTAFYLCASSIEEGSMNTEAFFGQGTRLTVV.

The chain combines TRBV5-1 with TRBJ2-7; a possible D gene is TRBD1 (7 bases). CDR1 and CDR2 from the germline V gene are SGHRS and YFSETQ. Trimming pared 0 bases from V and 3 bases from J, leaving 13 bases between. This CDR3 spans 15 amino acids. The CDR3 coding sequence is TGCGCCAGCAGCTTGGGGGCGGGACAGAACTACGAGCAGTACTTC. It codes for CASSLGAGQNYEQYF. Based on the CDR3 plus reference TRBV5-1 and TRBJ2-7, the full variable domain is KAGVTQTPRYLIKTRGQQVTLSCSPISGHRSVSWYQQTPGQGLQFLFEYFSETQRNKGNFPGRFSGRQFSNSRSEMNVSTLELGDSALYLCASSLGAGQNYEQYFGPGTRLTVT.

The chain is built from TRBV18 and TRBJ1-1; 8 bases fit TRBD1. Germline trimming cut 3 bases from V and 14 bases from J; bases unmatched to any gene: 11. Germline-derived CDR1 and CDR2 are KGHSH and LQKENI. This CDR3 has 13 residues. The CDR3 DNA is TGTGCCAGCTCACCGGGGACAGGAGGGGCTAAATTCTTT. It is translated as CASSPGTGGAKFF.

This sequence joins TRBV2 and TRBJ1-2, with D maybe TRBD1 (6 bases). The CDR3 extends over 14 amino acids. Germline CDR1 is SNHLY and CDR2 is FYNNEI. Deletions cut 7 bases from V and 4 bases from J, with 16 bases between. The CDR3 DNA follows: TGTGCCAGCACCGTGGACAGCCCTTCCTATGGCTACACCTTC. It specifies CASTVDSPSYGYTF.

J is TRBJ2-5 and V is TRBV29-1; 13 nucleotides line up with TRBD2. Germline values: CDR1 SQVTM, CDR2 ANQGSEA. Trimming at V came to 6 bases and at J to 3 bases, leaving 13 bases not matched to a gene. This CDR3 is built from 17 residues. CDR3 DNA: TGCAGCGTCCAACCCTTGATACTAGCGGGAGGGGAAGAGACCCAGTACTTC. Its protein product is CSVQPLILAGGEETQYF.

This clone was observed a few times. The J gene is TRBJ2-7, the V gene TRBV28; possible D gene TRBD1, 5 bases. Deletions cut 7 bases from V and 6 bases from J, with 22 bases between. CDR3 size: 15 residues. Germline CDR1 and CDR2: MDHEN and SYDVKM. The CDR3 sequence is CASNISPQGWSEQYF. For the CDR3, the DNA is TGTGCCAGCAATATATCCCCCCAGGGTTGGAGCGAGCAGTACTTC.

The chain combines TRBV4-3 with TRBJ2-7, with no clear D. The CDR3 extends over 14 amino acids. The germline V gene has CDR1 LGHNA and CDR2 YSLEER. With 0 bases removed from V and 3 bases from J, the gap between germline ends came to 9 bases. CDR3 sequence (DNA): TGCGCCAGCAGCCAAGATCACGTAGGCTACGAGCAGTACTTC. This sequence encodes CASSQDHVGYEQYF.